Following are 2 T cell receptor beta chains from one sample sequenced in a study of OX40 agonist ivuxolimab in advanced cancers. Here immunoSEQ multiplex PCR was the method, and the copy in TCRdb shows in-frame clones only, minus some. The sample yields more than 20,000 clones, approximately 91% seen once. The sequencing here drew on CD4+ or CD8+ T cells sorted from blood, taken in a trial of the OX40 agonist ivuxolimab. All receptors come from an adult with an advanced solid tumor such as melanoma, head and neck, liver or kidney cancer.

The chain recombines TRBV29-1 with TRBJ2-7; 14 nucleotides match TRBD2. Trimming removed 4 bases from V and 6 bases from J; junction bases left unmatched: 8. CDR3 length equals 15 residues. The V gene's germline CDR1 is SQVTM and CDR2 ANQGSEA. As DNA, the CDR3 is TGCAGCGTTGGTGGGACTAGCGGGAGTAGGGGCGAGCAGTACTTC. This codes for CSVGGTSGSRGEQYF.

This chain joins TRBV6-4 and TRBJ2-3; 9 nucleotides line up with TRBD2. V was pared by 3 bases and J by 0 bases, with 4 bases of the junction left unmatched. CDR3 length: 16 amino acids. CDR1 is MRHNA, CDR2 SNTAGT, per germline. In nucleotides, the CDR3 is TGTGCCAGCAGTGAGACGGCGGGAGGGAGCACAGATACGCAGTATTTT. Translating gives CASSETAGGSTDTQYF.